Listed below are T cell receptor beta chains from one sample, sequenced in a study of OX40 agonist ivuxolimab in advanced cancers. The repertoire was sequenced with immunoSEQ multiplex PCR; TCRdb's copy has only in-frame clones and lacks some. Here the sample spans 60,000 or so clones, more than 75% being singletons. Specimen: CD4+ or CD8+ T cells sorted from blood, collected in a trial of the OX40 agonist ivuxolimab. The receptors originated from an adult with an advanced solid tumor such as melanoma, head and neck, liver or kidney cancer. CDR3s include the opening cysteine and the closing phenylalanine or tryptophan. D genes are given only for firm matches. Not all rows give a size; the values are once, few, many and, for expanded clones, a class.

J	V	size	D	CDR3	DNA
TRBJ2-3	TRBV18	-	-	CASSPPFSESTDTQYF	TGTGCCAGCTCACCACCGTTCAGTGAAAGCACAGATACGCAGTATTTT
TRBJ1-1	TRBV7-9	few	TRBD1	CASSNTGEAFF	TGTGCCAGCAGTAACACAGGGGAGGCTTTCTTT
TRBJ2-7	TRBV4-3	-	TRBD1	CASSQAAGTGVYEQYF	TGCGCCAGCAGCCAAGCGGCCGGGACAGGGGTATACGAGCAGTACTTC
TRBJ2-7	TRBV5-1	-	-	CASSLASGRPYEQYF	TGCGCCAGCAGCTTGGCCTCGGGGAGGCCCTACGAGCAGTACTTC
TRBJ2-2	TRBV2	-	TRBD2	CASRRRESTGELFF	TGTGCCAGCAGACGGCGGGAGAGCACCGGGGAGCTGTTTTTT
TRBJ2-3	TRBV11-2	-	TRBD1	CASSSGDRGDLYTQYF	TGTGCCAGCAGCTCCGGGGACAGGGGCGATCTTTATACGCAGTATTTT
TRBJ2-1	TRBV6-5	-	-	CATQSQGSNEQFF	TGTGCCACTCAGTCCCAGGGGAGCAATGAGCAGTTCTTC
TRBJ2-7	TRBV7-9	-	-	CASSLGRPGLPYEQYF	TGTGCCAGCAGCTTGGGCAGACCGGGACTGCCTTACGAGCAGTACTTC
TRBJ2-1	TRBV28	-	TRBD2	CASRVAGGPHNEQFF	TGTGCCAGCAGGGTAGCGGGAGGGCCCCACAATGAGCAGTTCTTC
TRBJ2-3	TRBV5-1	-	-	CASSRELSDTQYF	TGCGCCAGCAGCCGGGAACTCTCGGATACGCAGTATTTT
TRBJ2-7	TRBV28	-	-	CASSPIQDLIVKQYF	TGTGCCAGCAGTCCTATACAAGATTTAATCGTAAAGCAGTACTTC
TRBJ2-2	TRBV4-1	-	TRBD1	CASSQGQGSGELFF	TGCGCCAGCAGCCAAGGACAGGGGTCCGGGGAGCTGTTTTTT
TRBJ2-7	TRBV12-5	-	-	CASGPSYEQYF	TGTGCTAGTGGGCCCTCCTACGAGCAGTACTTC
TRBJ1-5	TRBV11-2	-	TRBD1	CASSSSGGDQPQHF	TGTGCCAGCAGCTCATCAGGGGGCGATCAGCCCCAGCATTTT
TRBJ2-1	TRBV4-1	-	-	CASSQGPSVSSSYNEQFF	TGCGCCAGCAGCCAAGGCCCTAGCGTATCGAGCTCCTACAATGAGCAGTTCTTC
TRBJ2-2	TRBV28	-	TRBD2	CASNVRREYGGELFF	TGTGCCAGCAACGTCAGGCGGGAGTACGGCGGGGAGCTGTTTTTT
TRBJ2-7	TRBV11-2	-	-	CASRSGQSYEQYF	TGTGCCAGCAGGTCGGGGCAGTCCTACGAGCAGTACTTC
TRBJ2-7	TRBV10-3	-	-	CAISDNVRAPGGEQYF	TGTGCCATCAGTGATAACGTCAGGGCTCCTGGGGGCGAGCAGTACTTC
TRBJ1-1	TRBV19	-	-	CASSIQDVGFVEAFF	TGTGCCAGTAGTATACAGGATGTAGGTTTTGTTGAAGCTTTCTTT
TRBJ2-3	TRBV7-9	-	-	CASSPVGDTQYF	TGTGCCAGCAGCCCGGTCGGGGATACGCAGTATTTT
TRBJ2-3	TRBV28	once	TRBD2	CASSFDRLAEGDTQYF	TGTGCCAGCAGTTTTGATCGGCTAGCGGAAGGCGATACGCAGTATTTT
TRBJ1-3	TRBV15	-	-	CATSIRVGYTIYF	TGTGCCACCAGCATCAGGGTCGGGTACACCATATATTTT
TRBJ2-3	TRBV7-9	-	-	CASTSQLTDTQYF	TGTGCCAGCACCTCCCAACTCACAGATACGCAGTATTTT
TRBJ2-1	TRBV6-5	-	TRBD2	CASSSPGTSGDNEQFF	TGTGCCAGCAGTTCCCCTGGGACTAGCGGGGACAATGAGCAGTTCTTC
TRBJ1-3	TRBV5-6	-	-	CASSLLGSNSGNTIYF	TGTGCCAGCAGCTTGCTGGGCAGCAACTCTGGAAACACCATATATTTT
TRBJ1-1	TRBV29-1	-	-	CSANSGREAFF	TGCAGCGCTAACAGCGGACGTGAAGCTTTCTTT
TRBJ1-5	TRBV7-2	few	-	CASSLVGAVERNQPQHF	TGTGCCAGCAGCTTAGTGGGAGCAGTCGAGAGGAATCAGCCCCAGCATTTT
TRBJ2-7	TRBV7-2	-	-	CASSPGRDYEQYF	TGTGCCAGCAGCCCGGGACGGGACTACGAGCAGTACTTC
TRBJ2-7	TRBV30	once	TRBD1	CAWGTGDEEQYF	TGTGCCTGGGGGACAGGGGATGAGGAGCAGTACTTC
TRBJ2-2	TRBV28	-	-	CASNRDANTGELFF	TGTGCCAGCAACAGGGACGCGAACACCGGGGAGCTGTTTTTT
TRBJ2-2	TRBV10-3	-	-	CAISDQITYTGELFF	TGTGCCATCAGTGATCAGATTACCTACACCGGGGAGCTGTTTTTT
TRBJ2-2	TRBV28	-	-	CASSLDRKRSANTGELFF	TGTGCCAGCAGTCTCGACCGTAAGCGCTCGGCGAACACCGGGGAGCTGTTTTTT
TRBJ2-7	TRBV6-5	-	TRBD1	CASTRDRRQYF	TGTGCCAGCACCCGGGACAGGCGGCAGTACTTC
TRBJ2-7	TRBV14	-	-	CASSRRLTYEQYF	TGTGCCAGCAGCCGCCGCCTAACCTACGAGCAGTACTTC
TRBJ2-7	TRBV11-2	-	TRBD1	CASSLGQGDYEQYF	TGTGCCAGCAGCTTAGGCCAGGGGGATTACGAGCAGTACTTC
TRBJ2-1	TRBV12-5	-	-	CASGSRTDGEQFF	TGTGCTAGTGGTTCGAGGACTGACGGTGAGCAGTTCTTC
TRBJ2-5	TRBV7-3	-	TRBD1	CASSPTGGASRETQYF	TGTGCCAGCAGCCCAACAGGGGGCGCTTCCCGTGAGACCCAGTACTTC
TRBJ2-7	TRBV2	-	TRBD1	CASRRTGIDEQYF	TGTGCCAGCAGACGGACAGGGATTGACGAGCAGTACTTC
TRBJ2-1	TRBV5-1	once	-	CASSLSGQSSYNEQFF	TGCGCCAGCAGCCTGAGCGGGCAGAGCTCCTACAATGAGCAGTTCTTC
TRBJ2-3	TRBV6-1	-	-	CASSEGDFRDTQYF	TGTGCCAGCAGTGAAGGGGACTTCAGAGATACGCAGTATTTT
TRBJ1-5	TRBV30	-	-	CAWSVNGYQPQHF	TGTGCCTGGAGTGTAAACGGTTATCAGCCCCAGCATTTT
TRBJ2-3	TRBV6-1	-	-	CASSGLRDTDTQYF	TGTGCCAGCAGTGGGTTAAGAGACACAGATACGCAGTATTTT
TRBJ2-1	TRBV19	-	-	CASSIAANNEQFF	TGTGCCAGTAGTATAGCCGCTAACAATGAGCAGTTCTTC
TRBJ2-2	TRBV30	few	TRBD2	CAWEYPPRASGTGELFF	TGTGCCTGGGAATACCCTCCCAGGGCTAGCGGGACCGGGGAGCTGTTTTTT
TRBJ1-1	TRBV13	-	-	CASSPETGTYNTEAFF	TGTGCCAGCAGCCCCGAAACCGGGACTTACAACACTGAAGCTTTCTTT
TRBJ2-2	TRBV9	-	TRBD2	CASSVGPSGHTGELFF	TGTGCCAGCAGCGTAGGCCCTAGCGGACACACCGGGGAGCTGTTTTTT
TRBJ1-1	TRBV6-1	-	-	CASSENPETEAFF	TGTGCCAGCAGTGAAAATCCGGAGACTGAAGCTTTCTTT
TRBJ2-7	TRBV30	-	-	CAWSMGLGYEQYF	TGTGCCTGGAGTATGGGGCTGGGCTACGAGCAGTACTTC
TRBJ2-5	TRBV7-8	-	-	CASSFQFYRAPQETQYF	TGTGCCAGCAGTTTTCAATTCTACAGGGCCCCCCAAGAGACCCAGTACTTC
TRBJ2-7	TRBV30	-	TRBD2	CAHATSGLSYEQYF	TGTGCACATGCAACTAGCGGCCTCTCCTACGAGCAGTACTTC
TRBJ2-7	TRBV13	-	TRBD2	CASSLGRESRWYEQYF	TGTGCCAGCAGCCTCGGGCGGGAGTCTAGGTGGTACGAGCAGTACTTC
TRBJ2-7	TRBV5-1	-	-	CASSGHPQSYEQYF	TGCGCCAGCAGTGGACACCCTCAATCCTACGAGCAGTACTTC
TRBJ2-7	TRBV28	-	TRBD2	CASSRTSTYEQYF	TGTGCCAGCAGTAGGACTAGTACATACGAGCAGTACTTC
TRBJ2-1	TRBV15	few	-	CATQMDYNANEQFF	TGTGCCACCCAAATGGATTACAATGCCAATGAGCAGTTCTTC